A selection of T cell receptor beta chains follows, all from one sample in a study of breast tumors, draining lymph nodes, adjacent tissues. TCRdb processed the multiplex PCR reads anew with MiXCR; each CDR3 protein has one entry. The table lists under 350,000 distinct CDR3 sequences, about 33% of them singletons, with approximately 1% in the top ten. The specimen was axillary lymph node tissue. The receptors derive from a female donor with breast cancer. Some clones in this sample may be carry-over from other donors' samples. The CDR3 runs from the conserved cysteine through the conserved F or W. D genes are given only for firm matches. Clone size is stated in some rows and not others, as once, few, many or a class when expanded.

v_gene	abundance	j_gene	d_gene	CDR3nt	CDR3aa
TRBV20-1	many	TRBJ2-7	TRBD2	TGCAGTGCTAGAGACGGACTAGCGGGAGGATCCTACGAGCAGTACTTC	CSARDGLAGGSYEQYF
TRBV2	NA	TRBJ2-3	TRBD1	TGTGCCAGCAGGTACTCAGGGGGCTTTGGAGATACGCAGTATTTT	CASRYSGGFGDTQYF
TRBV7-9	NA	TRBJ2-2	TRBD2	TGTGCCAGCAGCTTATCGGCGGGGGGAGCCGGGGAGCTGTTTTTT	CASSLSAGGAGELFF
TRBV7-2	many	TRBJ2-2	TRBD2	TGTGCCAGCAGCCCCGAGCGACTAGCAGCAAACACCGGGGAGCTGTTTTTT	CASSPERLAANTGELFF
TRBV6-5	NA	TRBJ1-1	NA	TGTGCCAGCAGTTACGAGGAGGGAGCGGGAGGTGAAGCTTTCTTT	CASSYEEGAGGEAFF
TRBV28	once	TRBJ1-6	TRBD1	TGTGCCAGCAGTGTAGGGACAGGGGGCCAGTCACCCCTCCACTTT	CASSVGTGGQSPLHF
TRBV6-5	NA	TRBJ1-4	NA	TGTGCCAGCAGCCAAAGGGGGAGGGATGAAAAACTGTTTTTT	CASSQRGRDEKLFF
TRBV2	many	TRBJ2-5	NA	TGTGCCAGCAGTAAAAACCAGGGAAGTGGGTCGCAAGAGACCCAGTACTTC	CASSKNQGSGSQETQYF
TRBV12-3/TRBV12-4	NA	TRBJ2-3	NA	TGTGCCAGCAGTTTCGCGCTTCGGCCAGCCGCCGGTACGCAGTATTTT	CASSFALRPAAGTQYF
TRBV20-1	many	TRBJ2-3	NA	TGCAGTGCCATCGCACTAGGGGGGACAGATACGCAGTATTTT	CSAIALGGTDTQYF
TRBV14	many	TRBJ1-2	NA	TGTGCCAGCAGCCAATACGAGGGAGTTAACTATGGCTACACCTTC	CASSQYEGVNYGYTF
TRBV5-8	many	TRBJ2-7	TRBD2	TGTGCCAGCAGCTTGGAAAGGACTAGCGGCTACGAGCAGTACTTC	CASSLERTSGYEQYF
TRBV6-2/TRBV6-3	few	TRBJ2-1	TRBD2	TGTGCCAGCAGTTATGTTCGGGGGGAGGGTTACAATGAGCAGTTCTTC	CASSYVRGEGYNEQFF